These 21 T cell receptor beta chains were all obtained from the same sample, sequenced in a study of cytomegalovirus exposure and HLA in healthy donors. The PCR made use of 60 Vbeta and 13 Jbeta primers. Clones were sequenced by immunoSEQ multiplex PCR, and TCRdb holds only the in-frame ones, with some missing. The data contain about 200,000 clones, about 87% of them singletons. The specimen was PBMCs. Every receptor here comes from a man aged 30-40 years in good health and CMV-seronegative.

This clone came up once. J is TRBJ1-5 and V is TRBV25-1; the D is unclear. V lost 6 bases and J 7 bases, leaving 10 bases between the germline ends. This CDR3 has 12 amino acids. Germline assignment: CDR1 MGHDK and CDR2 SYGVNS. The chain's CDR3 is CASSITGQPQHF. The CDR3 DNA follows: TGTGCCAGCAGCATAACGGGGCAGCCCCAGCATTTT.

The rearrangement links TRBV7-9 to TRBJ1-1, with D uncertain. Trimming cost V 5 bases and J 6 bases, with 7 bases left between them. Germline loops: CDR1 SEHNR, CDR2 FQNEAQ (reference sequence). This CDR3 has 11 amino acids. For the CDR3, the DNA is TGTGCCAGCAGCCCTATATCTGAAGCTTTCTTT. This translates into CASSPISEAFF. Looking up the rest from reference TRBV7-9 and TRBJ1-1 gives the full variable domain: DTGVSQNPRHKITKRGQNVTFRCDPISEHNRLYWYRQTLGQGPEFLTYFQNEAQLEKSRLLSDRFSAERPKGSFSTLEIQRTEQGDSAMYLCASSPISEAFFGQGTRLTVV.

Notes on this clone: The CDR3 ends on some other residue instead of the conserved phenylalanine or tryptophan, so this is likely a read error. The limits of the CDR3 on the DNA are not certain, so only TCRdb's listed CDR3 is given. The chain combines TRBV28 with TRBJ1-5; the D call TRBD1 from the table was never checked on the DNA. A total of 13 residues make up the CDR3, ends included. Germline-derived CDR1 and CDR2 are MDHEN and SYDVKM. The CDR3 loop reads CASSTGQGIEKLL.

The J gene is TRBJ1-3, the V gene TRBV28; D call uncertain. Germline V CDR1 and CDR2: MDHEN, SYDVKM. The CDR3 is 13 amino acids. V was clipped by 5 bases and J by 8 bases, with 13 bases between them. The CDR3 here is CASSPVYRDTIYF. The CDR3 DNA reads TGTGCCAGCAGTCCCGTCTACCGGGACACCATATATTTT.

The gene calls are TRBV6-5 and TRBJ1-1; D call uncertain. Germline V gene sequence: CDR1 MNHEY, CDR2 SVGAGI. V was cut by 5 bases and J by 6 bases, with 7 bases left in between. The CDR3 consists of 11 residues. CDR3 loop: CASSEGAEAFF. In DNA, the CDR3 is TGTGCCAGCAGTGAAGGAGCTGAAGCTTTCTTT.

The chain employs TRBV6-5 and TRBJ2-2; the D is unclear. The CDR3 is made up of 15 amino acids. Germline V CDR1 and CDR2: MNHEY, SVGAGI. V was shortened by 5 bases and J by 2 bases, with 12 bases between the two germline ends. The CDR3 here is CASSSYRLNTGELFF. Written as DNA, the CDR3 is TGTGCCAGCAGTAGTTATAGACTTAACACCGGGGAGCTGTTTTTT.

This chain joins TRBV28 and TRBJ1-2, with D hard to call. Germline V gene lookup returns CDR1 MDHEN and CDR2 SYDVKM. V lost 3 bases and J 7 bases, leaving 12 bases between the germline ends. The CDR3 is 13 residues long. DNA for the CDR3: TGTGCCAGCAGTTTTTCGAGTCAGCGTGGCTACACCTTC. The encoded protein is CASSFSSQRGYTF.

This chain connects TRBV18 to TRBJ2-1, with 8 positions matching TRBD1. The germline V gene encodes CDR1 KGHSH and CDR2 LQKENI. This CDR3 is built from 16 residues. V dropped 3 bases and J dropped 6; count of bases not matched to a gene: 10. The CDR3 sequence is CASSPGQGNTGNEQFF. CDR3 DNA: TGTGCCAGCTCACCCGGACAGGGAAATACCGGCAATGAGCAGTTCTTC.

This sequence joins TRBV4-1 and TRBJ2-1, with D unclear. Germline loops: CDR1 MGHRA, CDR2 YSYEKL. The ends were cut back, 1 base at V and 5 bases at J, with 21 bases in the middle. The CDR3 length is 18 residues. CDR3 loop: CASSQAAVLTRVNNEQFF. CDR3 DNA: TGCGCCAGCAGCCAAGCAGCTGTCTTGACTCGGGTTAACAATGAGCAGTTCTTC.

The V call is TRBV27, the J call TRBJ2-7, with a weak D call TRBD2 (6 bases). From germline, CDR1 is MNHEY and CDR2 SMNVEV (reference sequence). CDR3 length equals 15 residues. V dropped 2 bases and J dropped 7 bases, with 18 bases sitting between them. DNA of the CDR3: TGTGCCAGCAGTTTAAGCGCGGGAACTCGGAAAGAGCAGTACTTC. Protein product: CASSLSAGTRKEQYF.

J is TRBJ2-7 and V is TRBV5-6; possible D gene TRBD1, 5 bases. Between the trimmed V and J ends, which lost 2 bases and 3 bases, there was a span of 9 bases. Germline V gives CDR1 SGHDT, CDR2 YYEEEE. The CDR3 has 13 residues. CDR3 DNA: TGTGCCAGCAGCTTCCGGACACTCTACGAGCAGTACTTC. The encoded protein is CASSFRTLYEQYF.

This clone was detected once. The chain recombines TRBV7-2 with TRBJ2-3; the match to TRBD2 covers 8 bases. The CDR3 totals 15 residues. The trim removed 1 base at V and 6 bases at J, leaving 6 bases unmatched. The germline gives CDR1 SGHTA, CDR2 FQGNSA. The CDR3 DNA is TGTGCCAGCAGCTTAGTGGTTAGCGGGACGGATACGCAGTATTTT. Its protein product is CASSLVVSGTDTQYF.

The rearrangement uses TRBV6-1 and TRBJ2-5, with 7 bases fitting TRBD1. The DNA end favors TRBJ2-7, so the J call may be wrong. The CDR3 sequence is 14 residues long. CDR1 is MNHNS and CDR2 is SASEGT in the germline V gene. The CDR3 region has the DNA TGTGCCAGCAGTCTCCGGGACAGCATCTACGAGCAGTACTTC. It encodes CASSLRDSIYEQYF.

J is TRBJ1-5 and V is TRBV19, with D unclear. This CDR3 has 15 residues. Germline loops: CDR1 LNHDA, CDR2 SQIVND (reference sequence). The germline V and J ends were trimmed by 3 bases and 1 base, with 10 bases remaining between them. The CDR3, as DNA: TGTGCCAGTAGTATTTCAGTCTTAAGCAATCAGCCCCAGCATTTT. It encodes CASSISVLSNQPQHF.

This chain connects TRBV11-2 to TRBJ2-1; 15 bases align to TRBD2. CDR1 and CDR2 from the germline V gene are SGHAT and FQNNGV. V trimming: 4 bases; J trimming: 9 bases; junction bases outside the gene matches: 10. This CDR3 has 17 amino acids. The CDR3 DNA follows: TGTGCCAGCAGCTCCGTCCCGGGACTAGCGGGAGGAGGTGAGCAGTTCTTC. The encoded protein is CASSSVPGLAGGGEQFF. The variable domain in full, with the rest retrieved from reference TRBV11-2 and TRBJ2-1, is EAGVAQSPRYKIIEKRQSVAFWCNPISGHATLYWYQQILGQGPKLLIQFQNNGVVDDSQLPKDRFSAERLKGVDSTLKIQPAKLEDSAVYLCASSSVPGLAGGGEQFFGPGTRLTVL.

The chain is built from TRBV19 and TRBJ1-2; TRBD1 aligns across 8 bases. After removal of 5 bases from V and 8 bases from J, the junction contained 4 bases not matched to a gene. Germline V gene data show CDR1 as LNHDA and CDR2 as SQIVND (reference sequence). This CDR3 has 12 amino acids. CDR3 residues: CASSQGAGGYTF. The CDR3 nucleotides are TGTGCCAGTAGTCAGGGGGCCGGAGGCTACACCTTC.

This rearrangement joins TRBV6-5 to TRBJ2-1; a possible D gene is TRBD2 (6 bases). Germline values: CDR1 MNHEY, CDR2 SVGAGI. CDR3 size: 13 residues. V was clipped by 8 bases and J by 4 bases, with 12 bases between them. CDR3 region: CASFRAGYNEQFF. CDR3 DNA: TGTGCCAGCTTTCGAGCGGGTTACAATGAGCAGTTCTTC.

The chain joins TRBV2 to TRBJ2-7; 10 bases map to TRBD2. CDR3 length equals 14 residues. The germline V gene encodes CDR1 SNHLY and CDR2 FYNNEI. With 9 bases clipped from V and 1 base from J, the junction kept 6 bases outside the gene matches. The CDR3 nucleotides read TGTGCCAGTTCTAGCGGGAGTCTATCCTACGAGCAGTACTTC. Translation gives CASSSGSLSYEQYF.

The chain joins TRBV18 to TRBJ2-3; 7 bases are a match to TRBD1. Germline V gene lookup returns CDR1 KGHSH and CDR2 LQKENI. The CDR3 runs 17 residues. Trimming removed 1 base from V and 2 bases from J; junction bases left unmatched: 9. The CDR3 is CASSPLDQGVVTDTQYF. As DNA, the CDR3 is TGTGCCAGCTCACCACTTGATCAGGGGGTAGTCACAGATACGCAGTATTTT. The variable domain in full, completed from reference TRBV18 and TRBJ2-3, reads NAGVMQNPRHLVRRRGQEARLRCSPMKGHSHVYWYRQLPEEGLKFMVYLQKENIIDESGMPKERFSAEFPKEGPSILRIQQVVRGDSAAYFCASSPLDQGVVTDTQYFGPGTRLTVL.

This chain links TRBV9 with TRBJ2-7, with a weak D call TRBD2 (6 bases). This CDR3 contains 16 residues. Trimming cost V 4 bases and J 0 bases, with 17 bases left between them. Germline V gene data show CDR1 as SGDLS and CDR2 as YYNGEE. The CDR3 coding sequence is TGTGCCAGCAGCTACTCCTGGCGGGGTGACTCCTACGAGCAGTACTTC. Protein sequence: CASSYSWRGDSYEQYF.

The chain uses TRBV5-6 and TRBJ1-4; 7 nucleotides line up with TRBD1. This CDR3 spans 13 amino acids. Trimming removed 4 bases from V and 7 bases from J; junction bases left unmatched: 4. Germline assignment: CDR1 SGHDT and CDR2 YYEEEE. The CDR3 region is CASSPGTAEKLFF. In nucleotides, the CDR3 is TGTGCCAGCAGCCCCGGGACAGCTGAAAAACTGTTTTTT.